What follows describes a single T cell receptor (beta chain). Antigen unknown. Germline CDR1 is KGHSH and CDR2 is LQKENI. The CDR3 is made up of 16 amino acids. This sample was taken from a study of monozygotic twins with inflammatory bowel disease. Whole-study findings and limits: Versus healthy twins, IBD patients showed fewer clonotypes shared with others, especially with disease activity.

The RNA usage for each TCR library was approximately 3.5 ug of total RNA. After re-calling the 5' RACE reads, TCRdb lists one entry per CDR3 protein, DNA absent. The sample table sets out approximately 400,000 distinct CDR3 sequences. The rearrangement uses TRBV18 and TRBJ2-2; TCRdb returns TRBD1, unconfirmable since there is no DNA. The specimen was blood. This receptor was taken from a human donor with ulcerative colitis or Crohn's disease, or a healthy co-twin of an affected twin (not recorded which). The CDR3 here is CASSPPRTGYTGELFF.